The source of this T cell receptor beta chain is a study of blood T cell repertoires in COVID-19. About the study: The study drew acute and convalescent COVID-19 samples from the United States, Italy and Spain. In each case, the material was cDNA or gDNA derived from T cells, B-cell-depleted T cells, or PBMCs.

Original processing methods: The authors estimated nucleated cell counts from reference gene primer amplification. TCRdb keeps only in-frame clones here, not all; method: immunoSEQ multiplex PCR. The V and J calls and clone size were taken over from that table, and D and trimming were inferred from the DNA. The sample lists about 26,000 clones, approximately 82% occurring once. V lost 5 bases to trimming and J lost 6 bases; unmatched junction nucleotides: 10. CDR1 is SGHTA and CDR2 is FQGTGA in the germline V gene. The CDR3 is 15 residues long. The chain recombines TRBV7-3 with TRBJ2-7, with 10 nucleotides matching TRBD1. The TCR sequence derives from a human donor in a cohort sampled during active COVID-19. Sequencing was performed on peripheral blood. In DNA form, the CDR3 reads TGTGCCAGCAGCCCCAAGGCCGGGACAGGGGCCGAGCAGTACTTC. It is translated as CASSPKAGTGAEQYF.